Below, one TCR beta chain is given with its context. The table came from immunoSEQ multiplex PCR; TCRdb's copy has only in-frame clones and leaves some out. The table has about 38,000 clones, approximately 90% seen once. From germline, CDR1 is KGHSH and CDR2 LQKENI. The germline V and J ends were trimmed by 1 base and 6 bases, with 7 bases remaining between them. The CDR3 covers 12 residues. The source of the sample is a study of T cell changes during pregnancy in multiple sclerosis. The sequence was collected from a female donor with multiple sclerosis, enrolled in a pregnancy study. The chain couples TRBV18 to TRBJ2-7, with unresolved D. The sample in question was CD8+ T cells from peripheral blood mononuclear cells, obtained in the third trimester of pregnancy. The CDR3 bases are TGTGCCAGCTCACCACGAGGTTTCGAGCAGTACTTC. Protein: CASSPRGFEQYF.